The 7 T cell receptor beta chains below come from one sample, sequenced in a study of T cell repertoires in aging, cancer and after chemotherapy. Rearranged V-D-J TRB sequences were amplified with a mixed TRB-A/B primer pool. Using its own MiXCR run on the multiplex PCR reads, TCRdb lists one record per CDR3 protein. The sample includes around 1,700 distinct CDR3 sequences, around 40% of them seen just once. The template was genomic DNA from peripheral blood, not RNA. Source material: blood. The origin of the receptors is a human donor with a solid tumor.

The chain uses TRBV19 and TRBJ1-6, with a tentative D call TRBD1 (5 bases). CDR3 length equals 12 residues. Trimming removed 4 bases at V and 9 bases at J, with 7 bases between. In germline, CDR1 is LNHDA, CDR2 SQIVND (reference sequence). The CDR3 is CASSTQGSPLHF. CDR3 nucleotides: TGTGCCAGTAGTACCCAGGGTTCACCCCTCCACTTT.

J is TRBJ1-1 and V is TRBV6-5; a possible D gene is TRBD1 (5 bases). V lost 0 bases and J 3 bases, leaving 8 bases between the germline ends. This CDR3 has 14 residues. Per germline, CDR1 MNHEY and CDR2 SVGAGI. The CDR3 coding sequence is TGTGCCAGCAGTTACTCGGCGGGGGACACTGAAGCTTTCTTT. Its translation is CASSYSAGDTEAFF.

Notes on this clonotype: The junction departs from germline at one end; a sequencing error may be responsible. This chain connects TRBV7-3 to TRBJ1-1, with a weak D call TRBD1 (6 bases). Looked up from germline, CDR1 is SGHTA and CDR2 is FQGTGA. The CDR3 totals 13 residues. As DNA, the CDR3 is TGTGCCAGCAGGTTAACAGGGATTACTGAAGCTTTCTTT. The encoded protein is CASRLTGITEAFF.

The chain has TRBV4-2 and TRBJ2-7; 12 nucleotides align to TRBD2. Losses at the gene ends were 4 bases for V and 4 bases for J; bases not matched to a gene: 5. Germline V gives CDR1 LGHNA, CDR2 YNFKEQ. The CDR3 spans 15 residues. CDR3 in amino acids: CASSRDTSGRYEQYF. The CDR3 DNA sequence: TGTGCCAGCAGCCGAGATACTAGCGGGAGGTACGAGCAGTACTTC.

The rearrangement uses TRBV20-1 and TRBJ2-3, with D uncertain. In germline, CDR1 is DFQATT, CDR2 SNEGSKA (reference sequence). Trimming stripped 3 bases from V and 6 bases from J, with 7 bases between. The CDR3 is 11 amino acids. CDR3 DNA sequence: TGCAGTGCTAGTTATGAGGATACGCAGTATTTT. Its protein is CSASYEDTQYF.

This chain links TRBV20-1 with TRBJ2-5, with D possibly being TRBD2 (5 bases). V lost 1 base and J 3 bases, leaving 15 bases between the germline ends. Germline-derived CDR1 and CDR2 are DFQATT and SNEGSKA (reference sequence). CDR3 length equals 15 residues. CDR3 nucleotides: TGCAGTGCTAGAGCCCCGGCTAGCACCAAAGAGACCCAGTACTTC. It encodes CSARAPASTKETQYF.

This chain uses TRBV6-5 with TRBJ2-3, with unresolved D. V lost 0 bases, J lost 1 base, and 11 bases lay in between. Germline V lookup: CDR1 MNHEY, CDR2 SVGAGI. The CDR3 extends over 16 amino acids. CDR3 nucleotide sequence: TGTGCCAGCAGTTACTCGAACAGTCGGGGCACAGATACGCAGTATTTT. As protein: CASSYSNSRGTDTQYF.